The rows below give T cell receptor beta chains drawn from one sample of a study of T cells in Graves' hyperthyroidism and ophthalmopathy. TCRdb fed the multiplex PCR reads into MiXCR, producing one record per CDR3 protein. The top ten clones hold roughly 5.5% of a sample with hundreds of thousands of distinct CDR3 sequences, approximately 15% of them seen once. Sequencing was performed on blood. These receptors were obtained from a woman aged 25 to 39 with Graves' hyperthyroidism that later progressed to Graves' ophthalmopathy. Each CDR3 is given with its conserved first and last residue. Only some rows state a clone size, as once, few, many or a class for expanded clones.

V	J	size	CDR3
TRBV13	TRBJ2-1	-	CASKSDRSYNEQFF
TRBV6-1	TRBJ2-1	many	CASGSRGWNDNEQFF
TRBV24-1	TRBJ2-6	many	CATSDLGAGANVLTF
TRBV6-2/TRBV6-3	TRBJ2-1	many	CAGGTSSYNEQFF
TRBV5-1	TRBJ2-1	-	CASSLTADAYNEQFF
TRBV11-3	TRBJ1-6	-	CASSLVGTTNSPLHF
TRBV27	TRBJ2-7	-	CASSNEYSYEQYF
TRBV2	TRBJ1-1	many	CASRLDRKNPPGNTEAFF
TRBV15	TRBJ2-7	-	CATSRRTGGFSYEQYF
TRBV3-1	TRBJ1-1	many	CASSHELGNTEAFF
TRBV25-1	TRBJ2-3	-	CASSESLAGGLDTQYF
TRBV7-2	TRBJ2-1	many	CASSQQLQPNNEQFF
TRBV28	TRBJ2-3	many	CASPKTRQGAWGDTQYF
TRBV12-3/TRBV12-4	TRBJ2-4	few	CASSRLPKNIQYF
TRBV12-3/TRBV12-4	TRBJ2-1	many	CASSPPRAKKVDEQFF
TRBV10-3	TRBJ1-1	-	CAIKEGNLNTEAFF
TRBV6-4	TRBJ1-2	-	CASRHRTYGYTF
TRBV10-1	TRBJ2-7	-	CASSEAARGDEQYF
TRBV3-1	TRBJ1-3	-	CASRRDGSSGNTIYF
TRBV4-2	TRBJ2-1	few	CASSQDGLGNEQFF
TRBV6-1	TRBJ2-6	many	CASTSPSGANVLTF
TRBV7-9	TRBJ2-1	many	CASSDGLAAPYNEQFF
TRBV20-1	TRBJ2-3	many	CSARFGNSEDTQYF
TRBV7-8	TRBJ2-5	-	CASSLDPPGPPETQYF
TRBV28	TRBJ1-5	many	CATRSGNQPQHF
TRBV20-1	TRBJ2-3	many	CSARPRGLGADTQYF
TRBV7-9	TRBJ2-7	-	CASSTAGLAGAYEQYF
TRBV19	TRBJ2-5	many	CASSPPVGTQYF
TRBV20-1	TRBJ1-2	-	CSAPPGNGYTF
TRBV7-2	TRBJ2-6	many	CASTLGSGANVLTF
TRBV6-5	TRBJ2-7	few	CASSYGQGGSYEQYF
TRBV19	TRBJ2-7	few	CASSLGLAVTYEQYF
TRBV20-1	TRBJ1-2	many	CSATWGANGYTF
TRBV19	TRBJ1-2	-	CASSQQSNYGYTF
TRBV7-2	TRBJ2-3	many	CASSLGPQREGDTQYF
TRBV4-2	TRBJ2-7	-	CASSQGGLAGSYEQYF